This TCR beta chain emerged from a study of post-analysis software for immune sequencing data. Study outcomes and limitations: Among 5 or 6 TRBV segments more frequent in patients than controls were TRBV5-6, TRBV5-1 and TRBV20-1. Strong same-batch co-clustering of samples appeared with F measure clustering.

Unique molecular identifiers had been added to the TCR beta cDNA libraries. One entry per CDR3 protein, called by TCRdb with MiXCR from the PCR reads. The sample has hundreds of thousands of distinct CDR3 sequences; 45% are singletons. CDR1 DFQATT and CDR2 SNEGSKA come from the germline V gene (reference sequence). Trimming took off 5 bases at V and 5 bases at J, with 15 bases between the two ends. This CDR3 is built from 13 residues. In this sample, this clonotype turned up a few times. Its cognate antigen is unknown. Sequencing was carried out using blood. The clonotype originates from a girl aged 10-17 years with multiple sclerosis. The V gene is TRBV20-1, the J gene TRBJ2-5; D unclear. This CDR3 reads CSAGVLGVETQYF. CDR3 bases: TGCAGTGCTGGAGTCCTAGGCGTGGAGACCCAGTACTTC.